Listed below are T cell receptor beta chains from one sample, sequenced in a study of blood T cell repertoires in COVID-19. Assay: immunoSEQ multiplex PCR; the TCRdb copy retains only in-frame clones and omits some. The sample shows approximately 200,000 clones, 80% to 90% of them seen only once. The specimen sequenced was peripheral blood. The origin of the receptors is a man aged 55 to 69 with acute or convalescent COVID-19. CDR3s include the opening cysteine and the closing phenylalanine or tryptophan. The order of the fields is V gene, D gene, J gene, clone size, CDR3 protein, CDR3 DNA. D genes are given only for firm matches. A row's size may be missing; if present it is once, few, many or a size class.

TRBV28	NA	TRBJ2-7	NA	CASSATGGLPSYEQYF	TGTGCCAGCAGTGCCACTGGGGGCCTCCCCTCCTACGAGCAGTACTTC
TRBV6-4	TRBD1	TRBJ1-2	NA	CASSDSESTGNGYTF	TGTGCCAGCAGTGACTCGGAATCGACAGGGAATGGCTACACCTTC
TRBV3-1/TRBV3-2	NA	TRBJ1-1	NA	CASSQEVGAEAFF	TGTGCCAGCAGCCAAGAAGTCGGTGCTGAAGCTTTCTTT
TRBV18	TRBD2	TRBJ2-1	NA	CASSPGSGRANEQFF	TGTGCCAGCTCACCAGGGAGCGGGAGGGCCAATGAGCAGTTCTTC
TRBV5-6	NA	TRBJ2-1	NA	CASSLGQGLYNEQFF	TGTGCCAGCAGCTTAGGGCAGGGCCTCTACAATGAGCAGTTCTTC
TRBV19	TRBD1	TRBJ1-1	NA	CASSGQGIPEAFF	TGTGCCAGTTCCGGACAGGGGATCCCTGAAGCTTTCTTT
TRBV7-2	TRBD1	TRBJ1-2	NA	CASSLAPAGGNYGYTF	TGTGCCAGCAGCTTAGCCCCGGCAGGGGGCAACTATGGCTACACCTTC
TRBV2	NA	TRBJ2-5	NA	CASSEVRGSRVRTQYF	TGTGCCAGCAGTGAAGTACGAGGTTCACGGGTTAGGACCCAGTACTTC
TRBV12-3/TRBV12-4	NA	TRBJ2-5	NA	CASSRTAQETQYF	TGTGCCAGCAGTCGGACAGCCCAAGAGACCCAGTACTTC
TRBV15	NA	TRBJ1-5	NA	CATSRGASNSNQPQHF	TGTGCCACCAGCAGAGGGGCAAGTAATAGCAATCAGCCCCAGCATTTT
TRBV28	NA	TRBJ1-2	NA	CASSLGGMVGYTF	TGTGCCAGCAGTTTGGGAGGGATGGTTGGCTACACCTTC
TRBV28	TRBD2	TRBJ2-4	NA	CASIPAGGRGNIQYF	TGTGCCAGCATCCCGGCGGGGGGGCGAGGAAACATTCAGTACTTC
TRBV24-1	TRBD1	TRBJ1-5	NA	CATSDPKWGTGSNQPQHF	TGTGCCACCAGTGATCCCAAGTGGGGGACAGGAAGCAATCAGCCCCAGCATTTT
TRBV28	NA	TRBJ2-7	NA	CAIRHPSSYEQYF	TGTGCCATCCGACACCCGAGCTCCTACGAGCAGTACTTC
TRBV11-1	TRBD1	TRBJ2-7	NA	CASSLSKTGLYEQYF	TGTGCCAGCAGTTTATCGAAGACAGGGTTGTACGAGCAGTACTTC
TRBV5-4	TRBD2	TRBJ2-7	NA	CASSLGASGGSYEQYF	TGTGCCAGCAGCTTGGGGGCTAGCGGGGGCTCCTACGAGCAGTACTTC
TRBV9	NA	TRBJ2-1	NA	CASSQGIGYNEQFF	TGTGCCAGCAGCCAGGGAATAGGTTACAATGAGCAGTTCTTC
TRBV28	NA	TRBJ2-7	NA	CASSLELGGHEQYF	TGTGCCAGCAGTTTAGAGTTAGGGGGTCACGAGCAGTACTTC
TRBV7-2	NA	TRBJ2-5	NA	CASSQGGRVAETQYF	TGTGCCAGCAGCCAGGGGGGCAGGGTGGCAGAGACCCAGTACTTC
TRBV5-1	NA	TRBJ2-1	NA	CASSLQDTNEQFF	TGCGCCAGCAGCTTGCAGGACACCAATGAGCAGTTCTTC
TRBV29-1	TRBD2	TRBJ2-1	NA	CSVVTGGNFNEQFF	TGCAGCGTTGTGACGGGAGGGAATTTCAATGAGCAGTTCTTC
TRBV15	TRBD1	TRBJ2-5	NA	CATSRNRDRGETQYF	TGTGCCACCAGCAGGAACCGGGACAGGGGCGAGACCCAGTACTTC
TRBV12-5	NA	TRBJ1-1	NA	CASGLVGATEAFF	TGTGCTAGTGGTTTGGTAGGGGCCACTGAAGCTTTCTTT
TRBV5-1	TRBD2	TRBJ2-5	NA	CASSLTGTSGGETQYF	TGCGCCAGCAGCTTGACCGGGACTAGCGGGGGGGAGACCCAGTACTTC
TRBV7-9	TRBD2	TRBJ2-1	NA	CASSPRVAGIQNEQFF	TGTGCCAGCAGCCCGCGGGTAGCGGGAATCCAAAATGAGCAGTTCTTC
TRBV25-1	TRBD2	TRBJ2-1	NA	CASSQAGLAGAGQFF	TGTGCCAGCAGCCAGGCTGGACTAGCGGGAGCTGGGCAGTTCTTC
TRBV28	TRBD1	TRBJ1-2	NA	CASSPTGITNYGYTF	TGTGCCAGCAGTCCGACAGGGATAACTAACTATGGCTACACCTTC
TRBV29-1	NA	TRBJ2-3	NA	CSASPQADTQYF	TGCAGCGCCTCCCCCCAGGCAGATACGCAGTATTTT
TRBV9	NA	TRBJ2-2	NA	CASSVGPAENTGELFF	TGTGCCAGCAGCGTAGGTCCAGCGGAGAACACCGGGGAGCTGTTTTTT
TRBV9	NA	TRBJ1-4	NA	CASSVGGQDEKLFF	TGTGCCAGCAGCGTAGGGGGGCAGGATGAAAAACTGTTTTTT
TRBV19	NA	TRBJ1-2	few	CASLGQSNYGYTF	TGTGCCAGTCTTGGGCAGTCTAACTATGGCTACACCTTC
TRBV4-3	TRBD2	TRBJ2-1	NA	CASSRAASGTNEQFF	TGCGCCAGCAGCCGGGCCGCTAGCGGGACCAATGAGCAGTTCTTC
TRBV9	TRBD2	TRBJ2-3	NA	CASSTTSGSIDTQYF	TGTGCCAGCAGCACCACTAGCGGGAGCATCGATACGCAGTATTTT
TRBV7-2	TRBD1	TRBJ1-3	NA	CASSLGGTGGSGNTIYF	TGTGCCAGCAGCTTAGGGGGAACAGGGGGCTCTGGAAACACCATATATTTT
TRBV28	NA	TRBJ1-2	once	CASSVEAGYTF	TGTGCCAGCAGCGTCGAGGCCGGCTACACCTTC
TRBV6-2/TRBV6-3	NA	TRBJ1-1	NA	CASSQTSSGNTEAFF	TGTGCCAGCAGCCAAACTTCCTCAGGGAACACTGAAGCTTTCTTT
TRBV28	NA	TRBJ1-2	NA	CAIDSFSGYTF	TGTGCCATCGACAGCTTTTCTGGCTACACCTTC
TRBV27	TRBD1	TRBJ2-7	NA	CASSDGQGIYEQYF	TGTGCCAGCAGTGACGGACAGGGGATCTACGAGCAGTACTTC
TRBV5-5	TRBD2	TRBJ2-5	NA	CASSFGLAGSETQYF	TGTGCCAGCAGCTTTGGGCTAGCGGGATCAGAGACCCAGTACTTC
TRBV20-1	TRBD1	TRBJ2-5	NA	CSARGQQTQYF	TGCAGTGCTCGGGGACAGCAGACCCAGTACTTC
TRBV7-2	TRBD2	TRBJ2-1	NA	CASSRGGRGNEQFF	TGTGCCAGCAGCCGTGGCGGGAGGGGGAATGAGCAGTTCTTC
TRBV27	NA	TRBJ1-1	NA	CASSFLDSPEAFF	TGTGCCAGCAGTTTCCTGGACAGCCCCGAAGCTTTCTTT
TRBV28	TRBD2	TRBJ2-7	few	CASTRAREGRNEQYF	TGTGCCAGCACGAGAGCGCGGGAGGGCCGGAACGAGCAGTACTTC
TRBV28	TRBD1	TRBJ1-1	few	CASITGGVNTEAFF	TGTGCCAGCATCACAGGGGGCGTGAACACTGAAGCTTTCTTT
TRBV5-1	NA	TRBJ2-1	NA	CASSLQGQSYNEQFF	TGCGCCAGCAGCTTGCAGGGTCAGAGCTACAATGAGCAGTTCTTC
TRBV5-1	TRBD2	TRBJ2-2	NA	CASSPPAAGVTGELFF	TGCGCCAGCAGCCCCCCCGCAGCGGGGGTCACCGGGGAGCTGTTTTTT
TRBV4-1	NA	TRBJ2-3	NA	CASKQPGTDTQYF	TGCGCCAGCAAGCAACCCGGCACAGATACGCAGTATTTT
TRBV20-1	NA	TRBJ2-1	few	CSAIDSEQFF	TGCAGTGCCATAGATAGTGAGCAGTTCTTC
TRBV5-1	TRBD1	TRBJ1-2	NA	CASSSGQGYGYTF	TGCGCCAGCAGCTCCGGACAGGGGTATGGCTACACCTTC
TRBV28	NA	TRBJ1-5	NA	CASRDYRVGQPQHF	TGTGCCAGCAGAGACTACAGGGTTGGTCAGCCCCAGCATTTT
TRBV9	TRBD2	TRBJ2-1	NA	CASSGSGRVYNEQFF	TGTGCCAGCAGCGGAAGCGGGAGAGTGTACAATGAGCAGTTCTTC
TRBV5-1	TRBD1	TRBJ2-7	NA	CASSLDRELYEQYF	TGCGCCAGCAGCTTAGACAGGGAGTTGTACGAGCAGTACTTC